Listed below are T cell receptor beta chains from one sample, sequenced in a study of cytomegalovirus exposure and HLA in healthy donors. Profiling relied on immunoSEQ multiplex PCR, and the TCRdb table lists in-frame clones only, not all of them. The table lists roughly 140,000 clones, less than 10% of them singletons. The sample taken for sequencing was PBMCs. Receptors originate from a male donor in good health and CMV-seronegative. Each CDR3 is given with its conserved first and last residue. Fields, in order: J gene, D gene, clone size, V gene, CDR3 DNA, CDR3 protein. The D gene is left open where the match is weak. Not every row has a clone size; where given, it reads once, few, many or a size class.

J gene: TRBJ2-5
D gene: NA
clone size: few
V gene: TRBV6-5
CDR3 DNA: TGTGCCAGCAGTCTCCGCGCAGGGGTGGGTGAGACCCAGTACTTC
CDR3 protein: CASSLRAGVGETQYF

J gene: TRBJ1-2
D gene: NA
clone size: few
V gene: TRBV28
CDR3 DNA: TGTGCCAGCAGGCCCGGGAGGGAGGATGGCTACACCTTC
CDR3 protein: CASRPGREDGYTF

J gene: TRBJ1-1
D gene: NA
clone size: few
V gene: TRBV6-5
CDR3 DNA: TGTGCCAGCAGTTACGGAAGGGGCACTGAAGCTTTCTTT
CDR3 protein: CASSYGRGTEAFF

J gene: TRBJ2-7
D gene: TRBD2
clone size: NA
V gene: TRBV15
CDR3 DNA: TGTGCCACCAGCAGAGATTCGGGACTAGCGGGACCTACCTCCTACGAGCAGTACTTC
CDR3 protein: CATSRDSGLAGPTSYEQYF

J gene: TRBJ1-2
D gene: NA
clone size: few
V gene: TRBV7-2
CDR3 DNA: TGTGCCAGCAGCTTAGTCCAGGCAGGCCCCGGCTACACCTTC
CDR3 protein: CASSLVQAGPGYTF

J gene: TRBJ1-1
D gene: NA
clone size: NA
V gene: TRBV7-6
CDR3 DNA: TGTGCCAGCAGCTTAGTTCCGGGACAGAACACTGAAGCTTTCTTT
CDR3 protein: CASSLVPGQNTEAFF

J gene: TRBJ2-2
D gene: NA
clone size: NA
V gene: TRBV4-1
CDR3 DNA: TGCGCCAGCGCTCGGTCTGGAGGGGCGACCACCGGGGAGCTGTTTTTT
CDR3 protein: CASARSGGATTGELFF

J gene: TRBJ2-7
D gene: NA
clone size: NA
V gene: TRBV4-3
CDR3 DNA: TGCGCCAGCAGCCAAGCTAGCACGCCGAGCTCCTACGAGCAGTACTTC
CDR3 protein: CASSQASTPSSYEQYF

J gene: TRBJ1-4
D gene: NA
clone size: NA
V gene: TRBV27
CDR3 DNA: TGTGCCAGCAGTTTAAGAGCAACTAATGAAAAACTGTTTTTT
CDR3 protein: CASSLRATNEKLFF

J gene: TRBJ2-7
D gene: NA
clone size: NA
V gene: TRBV27
CDR3 DNA: TGTGCCAGCAGTTTCGGGCGGGCCTACGAGCAGTACTTC
CDR3 protein: CASSFGRAYEQYF

J gene: TRBJ2-1
D gene: NA
clone size: NA
V gene: TRBV7-8
CDR3 DNA: TGTGCCAGCAGCTTAGCCGAAGGACAGTACAATGAGCAGTTCTTC
CDR3 protein: CASSLAEGQYNEQFF

J gene: TRBJ2-7
D gene: TRBD1
clone size: few
V gene: TRBV28
CDR3 DNA: TGTGCCAGCAGTTCCGGGACAGGTACCTACGAGCAGTACTTC
CDR3 protein: CASSSGTGTYEQYF

J gene: TRBJ2-2
D gene: NA
clone size: few
V gene: TRBV4-3
CDR3 DNA: TGCGCCAGCAGCCAAGACAGAGGGGAGCTGTTTTTT
CDR3 protein: CASSQDRGELFF

J gene: TRBJ1-2
D gene: NA
clone size: NA
V gene: TRBV19
CDR3 DNA: TGTGCCAGCACACAGGGTCGCCTTGACCCCCGCTACACCTTC
CDR3 protein: CASTQGRLDPRYTF

J gene: TRBJ2-1
D gene: TRBD2
clone size: NA
V gene: TRBV4-3
CDR3 DNA: TGCGCCAGCAGCCAAGATAGAATAGCGGGAAGCAATGAGCAGTTCTTC
CDR3 protein: CASSQDRIAGSNEQFF

J gene: TRBJ1-5
D gene: NA
clone size: few
V gene: TRBV11-2
CDR3 DNA: TGTGCCAGCAGCTTATCTCGCGGATATAGCAATCAGCCCCAGCATTTT
CDR3 protein: CASSLSRGYSNQPQHF

J gene: TRBJ2-3
D gene: NA
clone size: few
V gene: TRBV5-6
CDR3 DNA: TGTGCCAGCAGCCGGAGCACAGATACGCAGTATTTT
CDR3 protein: CASSRSTDTQYF

J gene: TRBJ1-2
D gene: TRBD1
clone size: NA
V gene: TRBV6-6
CDR3 DNA: TGTGCCAGCAGTTCCCGGACAGGGGACAGCTATGGCTACACCTTC
CDR3 protein: CASSSRTGDSYGYTF

J gene: TRBJ1-6
D gene: NA
clone size: NA
V gene: TRBV2
CDR3 DNA: TGTGCCAGCAGCCCTGAGGGTCAGGGGAGTTCACCCCTCCACTTT
CDR3 protein: CASSPEGQGSSPLHF

J gene: TRBJ1-5
D gene: NA
clone size: NA
V gene: TRBV28
CDR3 DNA: TGTGCCAGCAGCCGCCAGGGGTTGGTTCAGCCCCAGCATTTT
CDR3 protein: CASSRQGLVQPQHF

J gene: TRBJ2-1
D gene: NA
clone size: few
V gene: TRBV30
CDR3 DNA: TGTGCCTGGAGTGTGGGGGCGGCTAGCTCCTACAATGAGCAGTTCTTC
CDR3 protein: CAWSVGAASSYNEQFF

J gene: TRBJ2-7
D gene: NA
clone size: NA
V gene: TRBV19
CDR3 DNA: TGTGCCAGTAGGAACTCAGGGGACTACGAGCAGTACTTC
CDR3 protein: CASRNSGDYEQYF

J gene: TRBJ2-7
D gene: TRBD2
clone size: few
V gene: TRBV5-1
CDR3 DNA: TGCGCCAGCAGCTTGGTGTCTAGCGGGACTAGGGCCTCCGAGCAGTACTTC
CDR3 protein: CASSLVSSGTRASEQYF

J gene: TRBJ1-4
D gene: NA
clone size: NA
V gene: TRBV7-8
CDR3 DNA: TGTGCCAGCAGCTTTCATACCGGACAGAAGCGAAATGAAAAACTGTTTTTT
CDR3 protein: CASSFHTGQKRNEKLFF

J gene: TRBJ1-2
D gene: TRBD1
clone size: few
V gene: TRBV19
CDR3 DNA: TGTGCCAGTAGTGCGAACAGGGGGCGCATCCTAAACTATGGCTACACCTTC
CDR3 protein: CASSANRGRILNYGYTF

J gene: TRBJ1-5
D gene: NA
clone size: NA
V gene: TRBV7-9
CDR3 DNA: TGTGCCAGCAGCTTAGGGGAGAAGCCCCAGCATTTT
CDR3 protein: CASSLGEKPQHF

J gene: TRBJ1-1
D gene: NA
clone size: few
V gene: TRBV7-2
CDR3 DNA: TGTGCCAGCAGCTCGGGACAGAACACTGAAGCTTTCTTT
CDR3 protein: CASSSGQNTEAFF

J gene: TRBJ2-3
D gene: TRBD2
clone size: NA
V gene: TRBV10-1
CDR3 DNA: TGCGCCAGCAGTGAGCGAGCGGGAAGCACAGATACGCAGTATTTT
CDR3 protein: CASSERAGSTDTQYF

J gene: TRBJ2-2
D gene: TRBD2
clone size: few
V gene: TRBV6-5
CDR3 DNA: TGTGCCAGCAGTTACTCGGGACTAGGCACCCCCGGGGAGCTGTTTTTT
CDR3 protein: CASSYSGLGTPGELFF

J gene: TRBJ2-1
D gene: TRBD2
clone size: NA
V gene: TRBV9
CDR3 DNA: TGTGCCAGCAGCGTAGCCGGGACTAGCGGTGTTATAGATGAGCAGTTCTTC
CDR3 protein: CASSVAGTSGVIDEQFF

J gene: TRBJ2-2
D gene: TRBD2
clone size: NA
V gene: TRBV4-1
CDR3 DNA: TGCGCCAGCAGCCAAGAGGGGGGACTAAACACCGGGGAGCTGTTTTTT
CDR3 protein: CASSQEGGLNTGELFF

J gene: TRBJ2-7
D gene: NA
clone size: few
V gene: TRBV13
CDR3 DNA: TGTGCCAGCAGCCCTCAATCCGGGTCATACCTTAAGCAGTACTTC
CDR3 protein: CASSPQSGSYLKQYF

J gene: TRBJ1-5
D gene: NA
clone size: few
V gene: TRBV30
CDR3 DNA: TGTGCCTGGAGTCAGGATTATAGCAATCAGCCCCAGCATTTT
CDR3 protein: CAWSQDYSNQPQHF

J gene: TRBJ2-2
D gene: NA
clone size: few
V gene: TRBV5-1
CDR3 DNA: TGCGCCAGCAGCTTCGAAGCGGTCGACACCGGGGAGCTGTTTTTT
CDR3 protein: CASSFEAVDTGELFF

J gene: TRBJ2-2
D gene: NA
clone size: NA
V gene: TRBV7-9
CDR3 DNA: TGTGCCAGCACCACAGGAGGGTATCCTTACACCGGGGAGCTGTTTTTT
CDR3 protein: CASTTGGYPYTGELFF

J gene: TRBJ2-7
D gene: TRBD2
clone size: NA
V gene: TRBV4-1
CDR3 DNA: TGCGCCAGCAGCCAAGATCCCCGGGGGGGCAAGATGGGCGAGCAGTACTTC
CDR3 protein: CASSQDPRGGKMGEQYF

J gene: TRBJ1-4
D gene: TRBD1
clone size: few
V gene: TRBV5-1
CDR3 DNA: TGCGCCAGCAGCTTACAGGGGACCCCCCTTTCTAATGAAAAACTGTTTTTT
CDR3 protein: CASSLQGTPLSNEKLFF

J gene: TRBJ2-3
D gene: TRBD2
clone size: few
V gene: TRBV9
CDR3 DNA: TGTGCCAGCAGGGGACTAGCGGGGGGCAGCACAGATACGCAGTATTTT
CDR3 protein: CASRGLAGGSTDTQYF

J gene: TRBJ2-3
D gene: TRBD2
clone size: NA
V gene: TRBV6-1
CDR3 DNA: TGTGCCAGCAGTGGGGACTACCGAGATACGCAGTATTTT
CDR3 protein: CASSGDYRDTQYF

J gene: TRBJ1-3
D gene: TRBD1
clone size: few
V gene: TRBV30
CDR3 DNA: TGTGCCTGGAGTGTACAGGGGCACTCTGGAAACACCATATATTTT
CDR3 protein: CAWSVQGHSGNTIYF

J gene: TRBJ2-6
D gene: TRBD1
clone size: NA
V gene: TRBV7-9
CDR3 DNA: TGTGCCAGCAGCTTGAGGACAGGGCTTGGGGCCAACGTCCTGACTTTC
CDR3 protein: CASSLRTGLGANVLTF

J gene: TRBJ1-5
D gene: NA
clone size: NA
V gene: TRBV25-1
CDR3 DNA: TGTGCCAGCAGACACACCCTGGGTCCAGGGGAGCGTCAGCCCCAGCATTTT
CDR3 protein: CASRHTLGPGERQPQHF

J gene: TRBJ1-5
D gene: NA
clone size: NA
V gene: TRBV2
CDR3 DNA: TGTGCCAGCACCGTGGAGGGCCTGGGTCAGCCCCAGCATTTT
CDR3 protein: CASTVEGLGQPQHF

J gene: TRBJ1-1
D gene: NA
clone size: NA
V gene: TRBV7-6
CDR3 DNA: TGTGCCAGCAGGGGGACGGGGGGCACTGAAGCTTTCTTT
CDR3 protein: CASRGTGGTEAFF

J gene: TRBJ1-2
D gene: TRBD1
clone size: NA
V gene: TRBV27
CDR3 DNA: TGTGCCAGCAGTTTCCGGACAGGGGGCAGCTATGGCTACACCTTC
CDR3 protein: CASSFRTGGSYGYTF

J gene: TRBJ1-2
D gene: NA
clone size: NA
V gene: TRBV28
CDR3 DNA: TGTGCCAGCAGTTTGAACAGGGCCACTGGCTACACCTTC
CDR3 protein: CASSLNRATGYTF

J gene: TRBJ2-7
D gene: NA
clone size: few
V gene: TRBV30
CDR3 DNA: TGTGCCTGGAGTGTAGGAGATGGCTACGAGCAGTACTTC
CDR3 protein: CAWSVGDGYEQYF

J gene: TRBJ1-1
D gene: NA
clone size: few
V gene: TRBV6-5
CDR3 DNA: TGTACCAGCGAGCAAGGCGGAAACACTGAAGCTTTCTTT
CDR3 protein: CTSEQGGNTEAFF

J gene: TRBJ2-7
D gene: NA
clone size: NA
V gene: TRBV7-2
CDR3 DNA: TGTGCCAGCAGCCCCATGGCTGGAGGGGTCTACGAGCAGTACTTC
CDR3 protein: CASSPMAGGVYEQYF

J gene: TRBJ1-2
D gene: TRBD1
clone size: NA
V gene: TRBV2
CDR3 DNA: TGTGCCAGCATCCCGACAGGGAACTATGGCTACACCTTC
CDR3 protein: CASIPTGNYGYTF

J gene: TRBJ2-5
D gene: TRBD2
clone size: few
V gene: TRBV27
CDR3 DNA: TGTGCCAGCAGTTACTCGCGGGGGGTCCAAGAGACCCAGTACTTC
CDR3 protein: CASSYSRGVQETQYF

J gene: TRBJ1-1
D gene: TRBD1
clone size: few
V gene: TRBV11-2
CDR3 DNA: TGTGCCAGCAGCACCACTCAGGGGGCGAACACTGAAGCTTTCTTT
CDR3 protein: CASSTTQGANTEAFF

J gene: TRBJ1-3
D gene: NA
clone size: NA
V gene: TRBV5-4
CDR3 DNA: TGTGCCAGCAGCTTGTTAGGTCGGGCTGGAAACACCATATATTTT
CDR3 protein: CASSLLGRAGNTIYF

J gene: TRBJ1-5
D gene: TRBD1
clone size: NA
V gene: TRBV5-5
CDR3 DNA: TGTGCCAGCAGCCCCGGGACAGGGCCTCAGCCCCAGCATTTT
CDR3 protein: CASSPGTGPQPQHF